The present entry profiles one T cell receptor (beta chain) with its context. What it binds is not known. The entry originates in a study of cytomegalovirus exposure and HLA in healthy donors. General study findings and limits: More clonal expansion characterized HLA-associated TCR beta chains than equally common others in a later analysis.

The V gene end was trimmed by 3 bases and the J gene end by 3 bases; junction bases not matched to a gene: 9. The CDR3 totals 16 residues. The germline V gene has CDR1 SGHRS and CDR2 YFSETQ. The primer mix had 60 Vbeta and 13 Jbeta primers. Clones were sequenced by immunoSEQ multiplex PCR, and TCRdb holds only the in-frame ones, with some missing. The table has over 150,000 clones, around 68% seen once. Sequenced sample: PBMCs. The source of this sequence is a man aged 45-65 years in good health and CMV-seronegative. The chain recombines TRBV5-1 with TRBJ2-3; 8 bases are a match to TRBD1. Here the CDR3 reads CASSSPGQVVTDTQYF. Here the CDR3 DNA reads TGCGCCAGCAGCTCACCGGGACAGGTAGTAACAGATACGCAGTATTTT.